This T cell receptor beta chain is from a study of cytomegalovirus exposure and HLA in healthy donors. Overall study results and limits: Clonal expansion, a later analysis showed, was greater in HLA-associated TCR beta chains than in equally common others.

PCR used 60 Vbeta primers and 13 Jbeta primers. The assay was immunoSEQ multiplex PCR, and TCRdb's table has in-frame clones only and misses some. The sample's table shows around 50,000 clones. The CDR3 has 13 amino acids. Germline CDR1 reads SGHVS; CDR2 reads FQNEAQ. V was pared by 4 bases and J by 6 bases, with 12 bases between. About this clone: Its antigen is unidentified.

The sample was PBMCs. This TCR was recovered from a female donor in good health and CMV-seronegative. The gene calls are TRBV7-8 and TRBJ1-2; a weak D match, TRBD1 (5 bases). This CDR3 reads CASSSRVPHGYTF. CDR3 sequence (DNA): TGTGCCAGCAGCTCCAGGGTCCCCCATGGCTACACCTTC. Filled out from reference TRBV7-8 and TRBJ1-2, the complete variable domain reads GAGVSQSPRYKVAKRGQDVALRCDPISGHVSLFWYQQALGQGPEFLTYFQNEAQLDKSGLPSDRFFAERPEGSVSTLKIQRTQQEDSAVYLCASSSRVPHGYTFGSGTRLTVV.